The source of this T cell receptor (beta chain) is a study of blood T cell repertoires in COVID-19. This clone was observed a single time. Per the original methods: Nucleated cell number was recorded as an estimate derived from reference gene primer amplification. Measured with immunoSEQ multiplex PCR; TCRdb has only the in-frame clones, and not every one. For V, J and clone size, that table is used; D and trimming come from the DNA. The sample includes about 210,000 clones, about 85% of them seen just once. Germline V gene data show CDR1 as MGHRA and CDR2 as YSYEKL. Trimming shortened V by 0 bases and J by 4 bases, and 18 bases separated the two germline ends. The CDR3 length is 18 residues.

The source is a woman at least 80 years old with COVID-19, enrolled during active disease. The rearrangement uses TRBV4-1 and TRBJ2-2, with TRBD1 as a possible D gene (8 bases). Sequenced input: peripheral blood. The DNA of the CDR3 is TGCGCCAGCAGCCAAGATATGGGGGGGACAGGCCGCACCGGGGAGCTGTTTTTT. It encodes CASSQDMGGTGRTGELFF.